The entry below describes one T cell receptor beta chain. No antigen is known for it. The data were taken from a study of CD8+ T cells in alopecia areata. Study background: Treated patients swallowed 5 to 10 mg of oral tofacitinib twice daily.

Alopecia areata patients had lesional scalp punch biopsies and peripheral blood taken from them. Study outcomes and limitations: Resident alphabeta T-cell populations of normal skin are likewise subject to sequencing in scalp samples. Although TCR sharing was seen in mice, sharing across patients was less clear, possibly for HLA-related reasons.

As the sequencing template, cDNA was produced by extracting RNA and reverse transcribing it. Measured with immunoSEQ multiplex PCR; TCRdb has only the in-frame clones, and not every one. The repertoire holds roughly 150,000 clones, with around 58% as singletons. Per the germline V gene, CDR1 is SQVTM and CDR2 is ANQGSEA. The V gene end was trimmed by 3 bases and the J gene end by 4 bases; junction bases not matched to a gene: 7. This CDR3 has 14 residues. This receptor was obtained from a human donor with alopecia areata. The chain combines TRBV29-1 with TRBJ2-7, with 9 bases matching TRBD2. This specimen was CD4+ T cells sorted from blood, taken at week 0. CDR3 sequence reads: CSVESGGTLYEQYF. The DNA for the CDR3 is TGCAGCGTTGAGAGCGGGGGGACTCTTTACGAGCAGTACTTC.